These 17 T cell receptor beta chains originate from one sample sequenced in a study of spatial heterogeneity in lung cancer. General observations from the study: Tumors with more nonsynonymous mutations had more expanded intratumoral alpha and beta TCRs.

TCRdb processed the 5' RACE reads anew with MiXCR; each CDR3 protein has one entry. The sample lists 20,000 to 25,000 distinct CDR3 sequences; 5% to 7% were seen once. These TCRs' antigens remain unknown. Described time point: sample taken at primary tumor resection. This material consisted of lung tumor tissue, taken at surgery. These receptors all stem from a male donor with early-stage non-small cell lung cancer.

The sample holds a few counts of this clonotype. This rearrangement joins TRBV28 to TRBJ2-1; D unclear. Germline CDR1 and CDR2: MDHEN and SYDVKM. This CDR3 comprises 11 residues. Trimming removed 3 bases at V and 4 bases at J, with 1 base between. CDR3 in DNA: TGTGCCAGCAGTTTTTACAATGAGCAGTTCTTC. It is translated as CASSFYNEQFF. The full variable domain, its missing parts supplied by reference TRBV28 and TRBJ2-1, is DVKVTQSSRYLVKRTGEKVFLECVQDMDHENMFWYRQDPGLGLRLIYFSYDVKMKEKGDIPEGYSVSREKKERFSLILESASTNQTSMYLCASSFYNEQFFGPGTRLTVL.

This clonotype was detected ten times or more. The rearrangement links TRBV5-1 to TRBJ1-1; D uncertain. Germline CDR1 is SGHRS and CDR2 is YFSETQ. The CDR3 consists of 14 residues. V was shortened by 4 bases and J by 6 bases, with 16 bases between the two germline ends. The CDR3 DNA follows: TGCGCCAGCAGCCGCTGGGCAGGTGAAGCTGAAGCTTTCTTT. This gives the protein CASSRWAGEAEAFF.

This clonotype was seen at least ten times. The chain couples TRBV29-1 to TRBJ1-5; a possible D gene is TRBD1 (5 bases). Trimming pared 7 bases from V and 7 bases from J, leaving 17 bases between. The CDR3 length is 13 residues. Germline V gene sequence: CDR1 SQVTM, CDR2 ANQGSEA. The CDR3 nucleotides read TGCAGCGCTGGGACGGCTCCAGGACAGCCCCAGCATTTT. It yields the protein CSAGTAPGQPQHF.

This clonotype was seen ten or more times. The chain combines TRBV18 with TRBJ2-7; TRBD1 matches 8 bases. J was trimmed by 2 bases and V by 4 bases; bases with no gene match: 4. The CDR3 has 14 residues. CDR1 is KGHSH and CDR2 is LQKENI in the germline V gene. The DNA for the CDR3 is TGTGCCAGCTCACGGACAGGGACTGCCTACGAGCAGTACTTC. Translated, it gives CASSRTGTAYEQYF. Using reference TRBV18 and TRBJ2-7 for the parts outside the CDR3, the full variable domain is NAGVMQNPRHLVRRRGQEARLRCSPMKGHSHVYWYRQLPEEGLKFMVYLQKENIIDESGMPKERFSAEFPKEGPSILRIQQVVRGDSAAYFCASSRTGTAYEQYFGPGTRLTVT.

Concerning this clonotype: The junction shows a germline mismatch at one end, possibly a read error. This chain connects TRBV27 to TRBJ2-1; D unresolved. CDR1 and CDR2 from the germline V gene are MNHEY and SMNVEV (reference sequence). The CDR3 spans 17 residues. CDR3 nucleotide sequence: TGTGCCAGCAGCTTATCCCCTACCCTGAGCTCCTACAATGAGCAGTTCTTC. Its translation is CASSLSPTLSSYNEQFF.

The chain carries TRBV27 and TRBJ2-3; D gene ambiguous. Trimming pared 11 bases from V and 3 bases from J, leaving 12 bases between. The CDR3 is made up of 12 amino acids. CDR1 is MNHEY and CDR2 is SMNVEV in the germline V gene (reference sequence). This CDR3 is CAPFRRTDTQYF. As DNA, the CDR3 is TGTGCCCCGTTCAGGCGGACAGATACGCAGTATTTT.

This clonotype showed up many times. The CDR3, as DNA: TGCAGTGCTAGGGAAGGGAATAGCAATCAGCCCCAGCATTTT. Protein: CSAREGNSNQPQHF. The V call is TRBV20-1, the J call TRBJ1-5; no definite D call. CDR3 length: 14 amino acids. CDR1 is DFQATT and CDR2 is SNEGSKA in the germline V gene (reference sequence). V lost 3 bases to trimming and J lost 0 bases, with 9 bases between them.

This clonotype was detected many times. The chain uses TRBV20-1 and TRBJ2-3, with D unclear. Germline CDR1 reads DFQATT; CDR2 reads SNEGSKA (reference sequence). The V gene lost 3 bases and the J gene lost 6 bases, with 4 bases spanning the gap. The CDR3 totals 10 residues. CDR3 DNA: TGCAGTGCTAGCGGGGATACGCAGTATTTT. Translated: CSASGDTQYF.

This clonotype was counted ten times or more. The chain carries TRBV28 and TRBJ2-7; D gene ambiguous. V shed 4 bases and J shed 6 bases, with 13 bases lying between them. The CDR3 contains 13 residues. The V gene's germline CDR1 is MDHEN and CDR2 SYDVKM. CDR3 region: CASSSGSPSEQYF. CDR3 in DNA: TGTGCCAGCAGTTCAGGTTCACCGTCCGAGCAGTACTTC.

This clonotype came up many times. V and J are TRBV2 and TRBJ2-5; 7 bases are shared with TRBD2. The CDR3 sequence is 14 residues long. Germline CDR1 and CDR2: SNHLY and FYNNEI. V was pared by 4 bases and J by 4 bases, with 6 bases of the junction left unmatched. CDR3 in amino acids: CASSVGGILETQYF. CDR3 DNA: TGTGCCAGCAGTGTCGGGGGGATCTTAGAGACCCAGTACTTC. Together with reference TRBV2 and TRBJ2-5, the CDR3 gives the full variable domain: EPEVTQTPSHQVTQMGQEVILRCVPISNHLYFYWYRQILGQKVEFLVSFYNNEISEKSEIFDDQFSVERPDGSNFTLKIRSTKLEDSAMYFCASSVGGILETQYFGPGTRLLVL.

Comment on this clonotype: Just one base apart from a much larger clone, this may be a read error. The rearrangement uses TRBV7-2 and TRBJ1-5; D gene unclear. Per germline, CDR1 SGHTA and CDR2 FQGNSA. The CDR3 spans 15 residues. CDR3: CASSLVGSSNQPRHF. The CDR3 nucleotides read TGTGCCAGCAGCTTAGTAGGTAGTAGCAATCAGCCCCGGCATTTT.

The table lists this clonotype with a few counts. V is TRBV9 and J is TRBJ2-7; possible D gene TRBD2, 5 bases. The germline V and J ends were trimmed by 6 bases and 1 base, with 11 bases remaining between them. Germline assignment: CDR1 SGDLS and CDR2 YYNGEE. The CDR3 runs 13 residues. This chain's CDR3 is CASNGGGSYEQYF. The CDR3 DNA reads TGTGCCAGCAACGGAGGAGGATCCTACGAGCAGTACTTC. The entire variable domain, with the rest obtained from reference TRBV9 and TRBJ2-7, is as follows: DSGVTQTPKHLITATGQRVTLRCSPRSGDLSVYWYQQSLDQGLQFLIQYYNGEERAKGNILERFSAQQFPDLHSELNLSSLELGDSALYFCASNGGGSYEQYFGPGTRLTVT.

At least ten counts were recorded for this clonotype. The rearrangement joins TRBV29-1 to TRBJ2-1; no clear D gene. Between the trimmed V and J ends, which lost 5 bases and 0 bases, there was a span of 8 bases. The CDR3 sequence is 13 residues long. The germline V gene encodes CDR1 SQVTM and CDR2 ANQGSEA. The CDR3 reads CSVKRSSYNEQFF. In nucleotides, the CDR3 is TGCAGCGTTAAGAGGAGCTCCTACAATGAGCAGTTCTTC.

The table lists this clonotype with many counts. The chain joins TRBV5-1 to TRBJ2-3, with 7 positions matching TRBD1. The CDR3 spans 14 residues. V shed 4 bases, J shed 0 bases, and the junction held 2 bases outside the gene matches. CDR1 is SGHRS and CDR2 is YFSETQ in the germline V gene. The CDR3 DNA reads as TGCGCCAGCAGCCCGGGACAGAGCACAGATACGCAGTATTTT. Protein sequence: CASSPGQSTDTQYF.

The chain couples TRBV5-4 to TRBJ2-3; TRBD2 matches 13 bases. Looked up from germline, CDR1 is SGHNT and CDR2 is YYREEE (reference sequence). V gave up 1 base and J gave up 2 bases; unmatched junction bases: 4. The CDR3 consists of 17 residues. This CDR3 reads CASSLKTSGGYTDTQYF. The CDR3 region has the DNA TGTGCCAGCAGCTTGAAGACTAGCGGGGGGTACACAGATACGCAGTATTTT. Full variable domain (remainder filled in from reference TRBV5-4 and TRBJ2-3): ETGVTQSPTHLIKTRGQQVTLRCSSQSGHNTVSWYQQALGQGPQFIFQYYREEENGRGNFPPRFSGLQFPNYSSELNVNALELDDSALYLCASSLKTSGGYTDTQYFGPGTRLTVL.

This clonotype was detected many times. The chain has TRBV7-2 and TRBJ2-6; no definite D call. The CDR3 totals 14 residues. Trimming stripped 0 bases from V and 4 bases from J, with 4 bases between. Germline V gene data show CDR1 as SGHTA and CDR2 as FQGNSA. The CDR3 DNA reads TGTGCCAGCAGCTTAGCCGGAGGGGCCAACGTCCTGACTTTC. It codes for CASSLAGGANVLTF.

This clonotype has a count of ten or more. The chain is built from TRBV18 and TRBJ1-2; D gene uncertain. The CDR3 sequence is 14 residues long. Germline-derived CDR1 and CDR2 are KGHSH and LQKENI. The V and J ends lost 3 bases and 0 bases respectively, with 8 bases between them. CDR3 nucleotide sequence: TGTGCCAGCTCACCGCGGGAAGCTAACTATGGCTACACCTTC. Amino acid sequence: CASSPREANYGYTF.